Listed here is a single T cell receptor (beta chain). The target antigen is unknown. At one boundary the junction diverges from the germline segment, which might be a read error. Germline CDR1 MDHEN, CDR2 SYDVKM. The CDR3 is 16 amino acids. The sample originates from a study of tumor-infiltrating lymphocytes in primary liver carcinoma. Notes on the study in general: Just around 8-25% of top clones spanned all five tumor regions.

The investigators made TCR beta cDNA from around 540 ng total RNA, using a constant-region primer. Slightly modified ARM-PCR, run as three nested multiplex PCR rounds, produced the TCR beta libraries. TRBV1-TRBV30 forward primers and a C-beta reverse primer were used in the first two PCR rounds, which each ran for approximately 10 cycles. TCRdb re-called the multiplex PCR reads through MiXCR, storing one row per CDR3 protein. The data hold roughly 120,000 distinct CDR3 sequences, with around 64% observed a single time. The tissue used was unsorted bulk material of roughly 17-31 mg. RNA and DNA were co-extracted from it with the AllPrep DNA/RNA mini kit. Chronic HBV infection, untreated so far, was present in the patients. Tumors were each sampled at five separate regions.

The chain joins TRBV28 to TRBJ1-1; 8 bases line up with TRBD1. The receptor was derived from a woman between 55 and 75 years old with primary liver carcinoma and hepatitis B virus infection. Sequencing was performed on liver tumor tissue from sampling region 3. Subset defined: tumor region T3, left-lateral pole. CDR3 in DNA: TGTGCCAGCGGTTTGGGCAGGGGGCCCTCGCGCACTGAAGCTTTCTTT. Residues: CASGLGRGPSRTEAFF.